This T cell receptor beta chain was captured in a study of OX40 agonist ivuxolimab in advanced cancers. As for the study in general: At doses from 0.01 to 10 mg/kg, patients were given intravenous ivuxolimab every 2 weeks. Partial responses were achieved by three patients: one hepatocellular carcinoma, two cutaneous melanoma. Aged about 20 to 85 with a mean of approximately 57 years, they were almost 85% male.

The CDR3 covers 16 residues. Trimming took 0 bases from V and 1 from J, leaving 12 bases between them. Germline CDR1 MGHRA, CDR2 YSYEKL. Profiling relied on immunoSEQ multiplex PCR, and the TCRdb table lists in-frame clones only, not all of them. Altogether tens of thousands of clones are present, about 82% being singletons, with the ten largest covering about a fifth. The V and J genes are TRBV4-1 and TRBJ2-5; D perhaps matches TRBD1 (6 bases). Sequenced material: CD4+ or CD8+ T cells sorted from blood, taken in a trial of the OX40 agonist ivuxolimab. The source is an adult with an advanced solid tumor such as melanoma, head and neck, liver or kidney cancer. The CDR3 sequence: CASSQDPGQFQETQYF. Here the CDR3 DNA reads TGCGCCAGCAGCCAAGACCCTGGACAGTTCCAAGAGACCCAGTACTTC.